The entry that follows covers one T cell receptor beta chain sequence. Original methodology: Amplification with reference gene primers provided the estimates of nucleated cell counts. TCRdb's copy holds only in-frame clones and misses some; the assay was immunoSEQ multiplex PCR. V and J calls and clone size follow that table, whereas D and trimming were derived from the DNA. This repertoire shows over 85,000 clones, 86% found once; its top ten account for more than 7%. Between the trimmed V and J ends, which lost 2 bases and 2 bases, there was a span of 9 bases. CDR1 and CDR2 from the germline V gene are MNHEY and SVGAGI. The CDR3 has 15 amino acids. This sample was taken from a study of blood T cell repertoires in COVID-19. Turning to the study itself: The samples span acute and convalescent COVID-19 from the United States, Italy and Spain.

The sequence derives from a man aged 55 to 70 with acute or convalescent COVID-19. Input material: peripheral blood. The V gene is TRBV6-5, the J gene TRBJ2-2; D gene ambiguous. In DNA, the CDR3 is TGTGCCAGCAGTTACCGCCGCGCTAACACCGGGGAGCTGTTTTTT. It encodes CASSYRRANTGELFF.